The 29 T cell receptor beta chains reported below all come from one sample, sequenced in a study of T cells after posttransplantation cyclophosphamide. Some clones are missing from TCRdb's copy, which holds only in-frame ones; the method was immunoSEQ multiplex PCR. The sample comprises around 30,000 clones, approximately 90% of which are singletons, and roughly 3.3% rests with the top ten. Sequenced input: PBMCs. The receptors here all came from a man in his forties or fifties.

V usage is TRBV7-3 and J usage is TRBJ1-2, with a possible D match to TRBD1 (6 bases). Germline V lookup: CDR1 SGHTA, CDR2 FQGTGA. This CDR3 is built from 15 residues. V lost 2 bases and J lost 2, with 12 bases in between. CDR3 protein: CASSLEGGKNYGYTF. In DNA, the CDR3 is TGTGCCAGCAGCTTAGAGGGGGGGAAGAACTATGGCTACACCTTC.

The chain uses TRBV5-1 and TRBJ1-6; D is possibly TRBD1 (5 bases). The CDR3 runs 14 residues. The V end was cut by 0 bases, the J end by 5 bases, with 6 bases between. The germline V gene has CDR1 SGHRS and CDR2 YFSETQ. CDR3 sequence reads: CASSLVGDNSPLHF. The CDR3 DNA follows: TGCGCCAGCAGCTTGGTAGGGGATAATTCACCCCTCCACTTT.

The V call is TRBV4-1, the J call TRBJ2-4; TRBD2 aligns across 7 bases. The V and J ends lost 1 base and 9 bases, in that order; junction bases with no gene match: 9. The CDR3 is 15 residues long. The germline gives CDR1 MGHRA, CDR2 YSYEKL. CDR3 nucleotides: TGCGCCAGCAGCCAAGGGTGGGAGGGTTTGAGCATTCAGTACTTC. Its translation: CASSQGWEGLSIQYF.

This clone was recorded only once. J is TRBJ1-2 and V is TRBV18; 10 bases map to TRBD1. CDR1 and CDR2 (germline): KGHSH, LQKENI. CDR3 length equals 16 residues. V lost 6 bases to trimming and J lost 4 bases; unmatched junction nucleotides: 11. CDR3 sequence reads: CASSTVGQGKSYGYTF. CDR3 coding DNA: TGTGCCAGCTCTACCGTGGGACAGGGGAAGAGCTATGGCTACACCTTC.

The rearrangement links TRBV7-9 to TRBJ1-6, with no clear D. From germline, CDR1 is SEHNR and CDR2 FQNEAQ (reference sequence). V was pared by 4 bases and J by 5 bases, with 12 bases between. The CDR3 is 15 residues long. The CDR3 DNA is TGTGCCAGCAGCTCGTATAGTGCGGATAATTCACCCCTCCACTTT. It is translated as CASSSYSADNSPLHF.

This chain uses TRBV5-4 with TRBJ1-4, with a weak D call TRBD1 (6 bases). This CDR3 has 14 residues. The ends were cut back, 1 base at V and 11 bases at J, with 15 bases in the middle. The germline gives CDR1 SGHNT, CDR2 YYREEE (reference sequence). The CDR3 sequence is CASSLQQGGGKLFF. The CDR3 nucleotides read TGTGCCAGCAGCTTGCAGCAGGGAGGGGGGAAACTGTTTTTT. The whole variable domain, remainder taken from reference TRBV5-4 and TRBJ1-4, is ETGVTQSPTHLIKTRGQQVTLRCSSQSGHNTVSWYQQALGQGPQFIFQYYREEENGRGNFPPRFSGLQFPNYSSELNVNALELDDSALYLCASSLQQGGGKLFFGSGTQLSVL.

This rearrangement joins TRBV5-1 to TRBJ2-1, with D possibly matching TRBD2 (6 bases). The CDR3 runs to 18 residues. CDR1 is SGHRS and CDR2 is YFSETQ in the germline V gene. V lost 0 bases and J 0 bases, leaving 16 bases between the germline ends. CDR3 protein: CASSLDGGLHSSYNEQFF. In DNA form, the CDR3 reads TGCGCCAGCAGCTTGGATGGAGGGCTCCATAGCTCCTACAATGAGCAGTTCTTC.

This clone appeared a single time. This chain joins TRBV6-1 and TRBJ1-5; D gene ambiguous. The germline gives CDR1 MNHNS, CDR2 SASEGT. V lost 7 bases and J lost 1, with 14 bases in between. This CDR3 region has 15 residues. The CDR3, as DNA: TGTGCCAGCATCCTAGGGAGTTTAAGCAATCAGCCCCAGCATTTT. This encodes CASILGSLSNQPQHF.

The chain combines TRBV28 with TRBJ1-2; the D is unclear. The germline V and J ends were trimmed by 6 bases and 2 bases, with 10 bases remaining between them. Germline V gives CDR1 MDHEN, CDR2 SYDVKM. CDR3 length: 13 residues. CDR3 amino acids: CASSILTNYGYTF. CDR3 DNA sequence: TGTGCCAGCAGCATCTTGACAAACTATGGCTACACCTTC.

The V and J genes are TRBV27 and TRBJ1-5; no clear D. Trimming stripped 3 bases from V and 2 bases from J, with 8 bases between. The CDR3 totals 14 residues. Germline V CDR1 and CDR2: MNHEY, SMNVEV (reference sequence). CDR3 sequence reads: CASSLYSGNQPQHF. The DNA for the CDR3 is TGTGCCAGCAGTTTGTATTCGGGCAATCAGCCCCAGCATTTT.

V and J are TRBV28 and TRBJ2-5; 7 bases line up with TRBD1. V lost 4 bases to trimming and J lost 2 bases; unmatched junction nucleotides: 1. In germline, CDR1 is MDHEN, CDR2 SYDVKM. The CDR3 extends over 13 amino acids. CDR3 protein: CASSSGQQETQYF. The CDR3 DNA reads as TGTGCCAGCAGTTCGGGACAGCAAGAGACCCAGTACTTC.

This chain joins TRBV21-1 and TRBJ2-7; the D call in the table, TRBD2, was not verified against the DNA. TRBV21-1 is a listed pseudogene. This CDR3 contains 14 residues. The CDR3, as DNA: TGTGCCAGCAGCAGACCCGGGACTACTTACGAGCAGTACTTC. This sequence encodes CASSRPGTTYEQYF.

The rearrangement joins TRBV12-5 to TRBJ2-3, with D unresolved. Germline V lookup: CDR1 LGHNT, CDR2 FRNRAP. V lost 2 bases and J lost 1, with 4 bases in between. This CDR3 region has 13 residues. DNA of the CDR3: TGTGCTAGTGGTTTGAGCGGCACAGATACGCAGTATTTT. Translated: CASGLSGTDTQYF.

This clone was counted only a few times. CDR3 in amino acids: CASSPRTGAYEQYF. In nucleotides, the CDR3 is TGTGCCAGCAGTCCACGGACAGGGGCCTACGAGCAGTACTTC. The chain uses TRBV2 and TRBJ2-7, with TRBD1 matching 9 bases. The CDR3 length is 14 residues. Looked up from germline, CDR1 is SNHLY and CDR2 is FYNNEI. The V segment lost 5 bases and the J segment 2 bases; nucleotides outside the gene matches: 4. Combining the CDR3 with reference TRBV2 and TRBJ2-7 gives the whole variable domain EPEVTQTPSHQVTQMGQEVILRCVPISNHLYFYWYRQILGQKVEFLVSFYNNEISEKSEIFDDQFSVERPDGSNFTLKIRSTKLEDSAMYFCASSPRTGAYEQYFGPGTRLTVT.

The CDR3 reads CASSEVDGTGSSNQPQHF. CDR3 DNA: TGTGCCAGCAGTGAAGTAGATGGGACAGGGTCCAGCAATCAGCCCCAGCATTTT. The chain joins TRBV6-1 to TRBJ1-5, with 9 bases fitting TRBD1. The CDR3 spans 18 residues. The V gene end was trimmed by 1 base and the J gene end by 1 base; junction bases not matched to a gene: 8. Germline-derived CDR1 and CDR2 are MNHNS and SASEGT.

This chain joins TRBV7-2 and TRBJ2-7; D might be TRBD2 (5 bases). V lost 4 bases, J lost 2 bases, and 12 bases lay in between. Germline V gene data show CDR1 as SGHTA and CDR2 as FQGNSA. CDR3 length equals 14 residues. The CDR3 spells CASSYTGGPYEQYF. CDR3 in DNA: TGTGCCAGCAGCTACACCGGAGGCCCCTACGAGCAGTACTTC.

The V call is TRBV13, the J call TRBJ2-1; 9 bases match TRBD2. CDR3 length: 13 residues. With V trimmed by 7 bases and J by 8 bases, 6 bases remained unmatched. CDR1 is PRHDT, CDR2 FYEKMQ, per germline (reference sequence). This CDR3 reads CASKSGGMDEQFF. In nucleotides, the CDR3 is TGTGCCAGCAAAAGCGGGGGGATGGATGAGCAGTTCTTC.

This sequence joins TRBV7-3 and TRBJ2-1, with TRBD1 as a possible D gene (5 bases). This CDR3 has 14 residues. The V and J ends lost 5 bases and 2 bases respectively, with 10 bases between them. CDR1 is SGHTA and CDR2 is FQGTGA in the germline V gene. The CDR3 region is CASSVLGPYNEQFF. Here the CDR3 DNA reads TGTGCCAGCAGCGTTTTGGGGCCCTACAATGAGCAGTTCTTC.

A few counts support this clone. The V call is TRBV7-9, the J call TRBJ2-2; D remains ambiguous. Germline V gene lookup returns CDR1 SEHNR and CDR2 FQNEAQ (reference sequence). CDR3 length equals 14 residues. Trimming removed 5 bases at V and 3 bases at J, with 10 bases between. CDR3 sequence reads: CASSDAHYTGELFF. The CDR3 DNA reads TGTGCCAGCAGCGATGCCCACTACACCGGGGAGCTGTTTTTT. The full variable domain, completed using reference TRBV7-9 and TRBJ2-2, is DTGVSQNPRHKITKRGQNVTFRCDPISEHNRLYWYRQTLGQGPEFLTYFQNEAQLEKSRLLSDRFSAERPKGSFSTLEIQRTEQGDSAMYLCASSDAHYTGELFFGEGSRLTVL.

DNA for the CDR3: TGTGCCAGCAGCTCCGGGACTAGCGGTTACGAGCAGTACTTC. Translated, it gives CASSSGTSGYEQYF. The genes are TRBV6-5 and TRBJ2-7; TRBD2 matches at 11 bases. Per the germline V gene, CDR1 is MNHEY and CDR2 is SVGAGI. This CDR3 contains 14 residues. After removal of 6 bases from V and 4 bases from J, the junction contained 5 bases not matched to a gene.

This clone was detected only a few times. V usage is TRBV5-1 and J usage is TRBJ2-5, with D perhaps TRBD2 (7 bases). This CDR3 spans 16 amino acids. The germline V gene encodes CDR1 SGHRS and CDR2 YFSETQ. Trimming shortened V by 4 bases and J by 4 bases, and 20 bases separated the two germline ends. The CDR3, as DNA: TGCGCCAGCAGCATAGGGGGGGGCCCGAGTGGAGAGACCCAGTACTTC. Protein: CASSIGGGPSGETQYF. Full variable domain (outside the CDR3, taken from reference TRBV5-1 and TRBJ2-5): KAGVTQTPRYLIKTRGQQVTLSCSPISGHRSVSWYQQTPGQGLQFLFEYFSETQRNKGNFPGRFSGRQFSNSRSEMNVSTLELGDSALYLCASSIGGGPSGETQYFGPGTRLLVL.

The chain couples TRBV9 to TRBJ1-6, with 9 bases aligning to TRBD1. The CDR3 has 18 amino acids. V shed 2 bases, J shed 5 bases, and the junction held 11 bases outside the gene matches. CDR1 is SGDLS, CDR2 YYNGEE, per germline. The CDR3 nucleotides are TGTGCCAGCAGCGTCGGACAGGGGTTAGGTTACGATAATTCACCCCTCCACTTT. It encodes CASSVGQGLGYDNSPLHF.

The rearrangement links TRBV9 to TRBJ2-5; D gene ambiguous. TRBJ2-7 matches the DNA end more closely, so the J call is doubtful. The CDR3 totals 16 residues. Looked up from germline, CDR1 is SGDLS and CDR2 is YYNGEE. This CDR3 is CASSVKSGATSYEQYF. The CDR3 region has the DNA TGTGCCAGCAGCGTAAAGTCAGGCGCCACCTCCTACGAGCAGTACTTC.

The chain has TRBV11-2 and TRBJ1-3; 9 bases agree with TRBD1. This CDR3 comprises 17 residues. Unmatched junction bases numbered 8, after V lost 5 bases and J lost 0 bases. Germline loops: CDR1 SGHAT, CDR2 FQNNGV. The CDR3 coding sequence is TGTGCCAGCAGCGTACAGGGGGCGAGAAGCTCTGGAAACACCATATATTTT. Protein: CASSVQGARSSGNTIYF.

This clone showed up just once. The V gene is TRBV28, the J gene TRBJ1-2, with a possible D match to TRBD1 (6 bases). The CDR3 extends over 13 amino acids. In germline, CDR1 is MDHEN, CDR2 SYDVKM. V lost 6 bases and J 8 bases, leaving 16 bases between the germline ends. The CDR3 coding sequence is TGTGCCAGCAGCCAGGGGTACCAGCAAGGCTACACCTTC. This translates into CASSQGYQQGYTF.

The J gene is TRBJ1-3, the V gene TRBV4-2; tentatively, D is TRBD1 (5 bases). The germline V gene has CDR1 LGHNA and CDR2 YNFKEQ. V was shortened by 0 bases and J by 3 bases, with 12 bases between the two germline ends. The CDR3 extends over 16 amino acids. CDR3 protein: CASSQDPGVFGNTIYF. CDR3 bases: TGTGCCAGCAGCCAAGACCCGGGGGTCTTTGGAAACACCATATATTTT.

V gene TRBV2 combines with J gene TRBJ2-1, with a tentative D call TRBD1 (5 bases). V was clipped by 2 bases and J by 15 bases, with 14 bases between them. This CDR3 has 12 residues. CDR1 and CDR2 (germline): SNHLY, FYNNEI. In DNA form, the CDR3 reads TGTGCCAGCAGTGAATCTGGGGCGAACCCGTTCTTC. Translated, it gives CASSESGANPFF.

The chain carries TRBV6-5 and TRBJ1-1; TRBD1 is a possible D gene (5 bases). There are 11 residues in the CDR3. V dropped 3 bases and J dropped 8 bases, with 7 bases sitting between them. CDR1 is MNHEY and CDR2 is SVGAGI in the germline V gene. CDR3 region: CASSYYREAFF. The CDR3 nucleotides read TGTGCCAGCAGTTATTACAGGGAAGCTTTCTTT.

V gene TRBV6-6 combines with J gene TRBJ2-2, with D possibly matching TRBD2 (6 bases). V was clipped by 2 bases and J by 1 base, with 8 bases between them. From germline, CDR1 is MNHNY and CDR2 SVGAGI (reference sequence). The CDR3 contains 15 residues. The CDR3 reads CASSYAGRNTGELFF. The CDR3 DNA is TGTGCCAGCAGTTACGCGGGGCGGAACACCGGGGAGCTGTTTTTT.